A single sample is the source of the 9 T cell receptor beta chains below, sequenced in a study of beta chain features in type 1 diabetes. Every bit of the isolated RNA underwent reverse transcription, so sequencing read expressed TCRB transcripts. The assay was immunoSEQ multiplex PCR, and TCRdb's table has in-frame clones only and misses some. The profile shows under 250,000 clones, 14% of them singletons. The source material was naive CD4+ T cells from blood. The receptors derive from a woman in her 40s in good health.

The J gene is TRBJ2-3, the V gene TRBV7-6; D is possibly TRBD2 (6 bases). The CDR3 covers 15 residues. With 4 bases removed from V and 6 bases from J, the gap between germline ends came to 17 bases. Looked up from germline, CDR1 is SGHVS and CDR2 is FNYEAQ. The CDR3 reads CASSSGSWEADTQYF. The CDR3 DNA follows: TGTGCCAGCAGCTCGGGTTCTTGGGAGGCGGATACGCAGTATTTT.

The CDR3 sequence: CASSPAEGAADTQYF. The CDR3 DNA reads as TGTGCCAGCTCACCTGCTGAGGGGGCGGCGGATACGCAGTATTTT. This chain connects TRBV18 to TRBJ2-3, with 7 bases matching TRBD1. The CDR3 has 15 residues. J was trimmed by 6 bases and V by 3 bases; bases with no gene match: 9. In germline, CDR1 is KGHSH, CDR2 LQKENI.

The rearrangement joins TRBV11-2 to TRBJ1-1, with D unclear. The CDR3 sequence is 13 residues long. V lost 5 bases, J lost 5 bases, and 12 bases lay in between. CDR1 SGHAT and CDR2 FQNNGV come from the germline V gene. CDR3 loop: CASSPGIRTEAFF. The DNA of the CDR3 is TGTGCCAGCAGCCCCGGGATCCGGACTGAAGCTTTCTTT.

The J gene is TRBJ2-5, the V gene TRBV5-6, with D tentatively TRBD2 (6 bases). V gave up 0 bases and J gave up 3 bases, with 15 bases separating them. Germline lookup yields CDR1 SGHDT and CDR2 YYEEEE. The CDR3 length is 16 residues. The CDR3 is CASSLVTSSEKETQYF. CDR3 DNA sequence: TGTGCCAGCAGCTTGGTAACGTCTAGCGAAAAAGAGACCCAGTACTTC.

V is TRBV9 and J is TRBJ2-2; no firm D call. Trimming took off 3 bases at V and 4 bases at J, with 7 bases between the two ends. The length of the CDR3 is 13 residues. Germline loops: CDR1 SGDLS, CDR2 YYNGEE. The DNA of the CDR3 is TGTGCCAGCAGCGGAAGACTCACCGGGGAGCTGTTTTTT. Translation: CASSGRLTGELFF.

The chain employs TRBV6-5 and TRBJ1-6; 7 bases line up with TRBD1. Germline V gives CDR1 MNHEY, CDR2 SVGAGI. The CDR3 contains 15 residues. V lost 6 bases to trimming and J lost 4 bases; unmatched junction nucleotides: 6. This CDR3 reads CASRTGQSYNSPLHF. Written as DNA, the CDR3 is TGTGCCAGCAGAACGGGACAGAGTTATAATTCACCCCTCCACTTT.

The chain uses TRBV27 and TRBJ2-3; 7 nucleotides align to TRBD1. V was pared by 3 bases and J by 7 bases, with 13 bases of the junction left unmatched. CDR3 length equals 16 residues. Germline V gives CDR1 MNHEY, CDR2 SMNVEV (reference sequence). The CDR3 sequence is CASSFLPGQERNTQYF. The CDR3, as DNA: TGTGCCAGCAGTTTCCTCCCCGGACAGGAGAGGAATACGCAGTATTTT.

The chain joins TRBV10-3 to TRBJ2-3; TRBD2 matches 7 bases. The trim removed 3 bases at V and 6 bases at J, leaving 0 bases unmatched. The CDR3 runs 12 residues. Germline loops: CDR1 ENHRY, CDR2 SYGVKD. In DNA form, the CDR3 reads TGTGCCATCAGTGATAGCGGGGATACGCAGTATTTT. This gives the protein CAISDSGDTQYF.

The rearrangement joins TRBV5-1 to TRBJ2-1, with TRBD2 matching over 10 bases. V trimming: 0 bases; J trimming: 7 bases; junction bases outside the gene matches: 10. CDR1 and CDR2 from the germline V gene are SGHRS and YFSETQ. CDR3 length: 17 residues. The CDR3 here is CASSLAQQRGGGNEQFF. CDR3 coding DNA: TGCGCCAGCAGCTTGGCACAGCAGCGGGGGGGCGGTAATGAGCAGTTCTTC. Complete variable domain (other parts from reference TRBV5-1 and TRBJ2-1): KAGVTQTPRYLIKTRGQQVTLSCSPISGHRSVSWYQQTPGQGLQFLFEYFSETQRNKGNFPGRFSGRQFSNSRSEMNVSTLELGDSALYLCASSLAQQRGGGNEQFFGPGTRLTVL.